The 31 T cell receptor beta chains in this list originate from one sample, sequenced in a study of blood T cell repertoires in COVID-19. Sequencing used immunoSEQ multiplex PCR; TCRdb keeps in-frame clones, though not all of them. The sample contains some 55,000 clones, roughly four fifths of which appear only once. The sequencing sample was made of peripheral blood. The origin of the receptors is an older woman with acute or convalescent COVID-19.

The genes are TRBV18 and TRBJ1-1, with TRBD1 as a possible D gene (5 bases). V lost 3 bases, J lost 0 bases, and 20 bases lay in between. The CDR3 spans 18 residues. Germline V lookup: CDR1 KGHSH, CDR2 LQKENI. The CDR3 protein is CASSPFQDMTPLNTEAFF. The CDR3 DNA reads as TGTGCCAGCTCACCTTTCCAGGACATGACCCCTTTGAACACTGAAGCTTTCTTT.

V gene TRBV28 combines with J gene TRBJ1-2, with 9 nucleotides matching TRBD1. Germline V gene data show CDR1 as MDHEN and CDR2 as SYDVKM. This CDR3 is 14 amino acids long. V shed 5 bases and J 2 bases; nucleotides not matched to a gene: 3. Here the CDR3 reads CASSPGTGNYGYTF. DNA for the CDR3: TGTGCCAGCAGTCCCGGGACAGGGAACTATGGCTACACCTTC.

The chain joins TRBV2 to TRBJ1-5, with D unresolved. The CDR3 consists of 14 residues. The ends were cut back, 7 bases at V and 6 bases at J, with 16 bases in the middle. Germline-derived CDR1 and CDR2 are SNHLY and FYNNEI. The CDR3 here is CASTIQGQAQPQHF. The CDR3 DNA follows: TGTGCCAGCACGATTCAAGGCCAGGCTCAGCCCCAGCATTTT.

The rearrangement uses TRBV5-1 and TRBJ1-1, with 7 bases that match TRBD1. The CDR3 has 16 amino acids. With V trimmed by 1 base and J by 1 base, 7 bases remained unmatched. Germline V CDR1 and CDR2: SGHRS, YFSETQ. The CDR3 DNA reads TGCGCCAGCAGCTTGTCACTAGGGACAGCGAACACTGAAGCTTTCTTT. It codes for CASSLSLGTANTEAFF.

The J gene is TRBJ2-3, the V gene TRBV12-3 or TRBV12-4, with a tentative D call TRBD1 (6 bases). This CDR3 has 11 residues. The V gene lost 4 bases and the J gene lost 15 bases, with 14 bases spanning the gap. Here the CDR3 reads CASSSGTQIYF. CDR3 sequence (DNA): TGTGCCAGCAGTTCCGGGACACAAATATATTTT.

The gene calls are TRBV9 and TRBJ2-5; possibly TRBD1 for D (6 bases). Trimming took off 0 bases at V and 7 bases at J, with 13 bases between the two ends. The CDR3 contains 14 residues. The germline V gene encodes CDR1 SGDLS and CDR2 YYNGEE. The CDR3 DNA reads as TGTGCCAGCAGCGTAGTAGGGGTAGGGGGGACCCAGTACTTC. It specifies CASSVVGVGGTQYF.

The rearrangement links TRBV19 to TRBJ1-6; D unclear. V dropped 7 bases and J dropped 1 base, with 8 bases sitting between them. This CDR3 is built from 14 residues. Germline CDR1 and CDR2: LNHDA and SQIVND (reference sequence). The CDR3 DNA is TGTGCCAGTACGGAGGGATCCTATAATTCACCCCTCCACTTT. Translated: CASTEGSYNSPLHF. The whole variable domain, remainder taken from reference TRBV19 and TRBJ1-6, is DGGITQSPKYLFRKEGQNVTLSCEQNLNHDAMYWYRQDPGQGLRLIYYSQIVNDFQKGDIAEGYSVSREKKESFPLTVTSAQKNPTAFYLCASTEGSYNSPLHFGNGTRLTVT.

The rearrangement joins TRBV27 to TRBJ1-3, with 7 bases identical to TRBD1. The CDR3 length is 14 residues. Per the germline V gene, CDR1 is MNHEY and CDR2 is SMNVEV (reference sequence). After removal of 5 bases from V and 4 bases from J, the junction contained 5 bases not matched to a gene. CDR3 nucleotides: TGTGCCAGCAGTCGACAGGGTCGGGGAAACACCATATATTTT. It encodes CASSRQGRGNTIYF.

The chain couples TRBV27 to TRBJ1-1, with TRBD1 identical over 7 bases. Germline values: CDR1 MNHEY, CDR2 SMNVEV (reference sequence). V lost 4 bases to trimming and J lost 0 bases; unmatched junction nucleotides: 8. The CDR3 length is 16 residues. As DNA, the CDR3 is TGTGCCAGCAGTTCTTTAAGACAGGGCGTGAACACTGAAGCTTTCTTT. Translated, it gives CASSSLRQGVNTEAFF.

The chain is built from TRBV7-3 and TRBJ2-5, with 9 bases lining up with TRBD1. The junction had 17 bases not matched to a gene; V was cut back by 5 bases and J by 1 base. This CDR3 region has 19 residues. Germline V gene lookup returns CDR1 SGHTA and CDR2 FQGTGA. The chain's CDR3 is CASSPTGGSPGLAQETQYF. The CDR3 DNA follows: TGTGCCAGCAGCCCCACAGGGGGCTCGCCGGGGCTCGCCCAAGAGACCCAGTACTTC.

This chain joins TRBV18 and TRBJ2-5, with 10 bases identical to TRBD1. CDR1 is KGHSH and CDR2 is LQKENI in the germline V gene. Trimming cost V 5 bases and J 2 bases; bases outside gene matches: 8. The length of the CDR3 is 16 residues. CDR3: CASSSWDRGRQETQYF. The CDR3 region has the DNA TGTGCCAGCTCATCTTGGGACAGGGGACGACAAGAGACCCAGTACTTC.

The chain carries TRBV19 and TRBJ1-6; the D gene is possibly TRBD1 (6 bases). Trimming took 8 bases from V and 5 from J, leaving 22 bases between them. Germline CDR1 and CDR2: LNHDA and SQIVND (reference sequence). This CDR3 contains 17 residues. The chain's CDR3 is CASALRGVAGDNSPLHF. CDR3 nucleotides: TGTGCCAGTGCCTTACGCGGAGTAGCAGGGGATAATTCACCCCTCCACTTT.

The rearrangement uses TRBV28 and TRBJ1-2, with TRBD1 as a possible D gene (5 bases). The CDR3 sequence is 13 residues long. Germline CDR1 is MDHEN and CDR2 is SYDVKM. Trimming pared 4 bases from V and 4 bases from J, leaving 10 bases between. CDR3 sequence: CASSYDSGYGYTF. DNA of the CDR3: TGTGCCAGCAGTTATGACAGTGGCTATGGCTACACCTTC.

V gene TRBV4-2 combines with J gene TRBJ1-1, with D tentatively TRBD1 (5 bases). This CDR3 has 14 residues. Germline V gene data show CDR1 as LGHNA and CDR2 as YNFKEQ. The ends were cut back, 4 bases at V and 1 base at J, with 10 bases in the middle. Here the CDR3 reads CASSRGGRNTEAFF. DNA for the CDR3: TGTGCCAGCAGCCGGGGGGGAAGGAACACTGAAGCTTTCTTT.

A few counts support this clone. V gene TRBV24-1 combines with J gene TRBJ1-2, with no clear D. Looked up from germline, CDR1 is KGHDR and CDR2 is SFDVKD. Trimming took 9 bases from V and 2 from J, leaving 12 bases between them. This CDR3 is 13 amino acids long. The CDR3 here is CATQAGTNYGYTF. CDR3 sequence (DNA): TGTGCCACCCAGGCCGGAACCAACTATGGCTACACCTTC.

CDR3 amino acids: CASSPDYQPTDTQYF. The CDR3 DNA reads as TGTGCCAGCAGCCCAGACTACCAACCCACAGATACGCAGTATTTT. V and J are TRBV9 and TRBJ2-3, with D maybe TRBD2 (5 bases). Germline loops: CDR1 SGDLS, CDR2 YYNGEE. Deletions cut 4 bases from V and 2 bases from J, with 14 bases between. This CDR3 contains 15 residues. The full variable domain, with the rest looked up from reference TRBV9 and TRBJ2-3, is DSGVTQTPKHLITATGQRVTLRCSPRSGDLSVYWYQQSLDQGLQFLIQYYNGEERAKGNILERFSAQQFPDLHSELNLSSLELGDSALYFCASSPDYQPTDTQYFGPGTRLTVL.

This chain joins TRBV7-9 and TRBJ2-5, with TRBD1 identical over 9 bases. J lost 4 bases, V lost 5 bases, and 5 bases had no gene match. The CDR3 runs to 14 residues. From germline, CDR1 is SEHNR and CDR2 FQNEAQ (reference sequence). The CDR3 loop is CASSLGTGRETQYF. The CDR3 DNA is TGTGCCAGCAGCCTCGGGACAGGGAGAGAGACCCAGTACTTC.

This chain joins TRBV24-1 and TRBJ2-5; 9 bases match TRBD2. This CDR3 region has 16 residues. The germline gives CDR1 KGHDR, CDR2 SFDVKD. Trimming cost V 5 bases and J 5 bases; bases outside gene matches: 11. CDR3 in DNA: TGTGCCACCAGTGGGGGTAGCGGGAGCCTTGAGGAGACCCAGTACTTC. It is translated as CATSGGSGSLEETQYF.

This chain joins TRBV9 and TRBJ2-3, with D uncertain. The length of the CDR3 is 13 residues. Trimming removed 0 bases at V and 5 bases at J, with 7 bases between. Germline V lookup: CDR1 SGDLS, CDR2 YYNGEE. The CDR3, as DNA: TGTGCCAGCAGCGTAGCGCAGGAAGATACGCAGTATTTT. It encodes CASSVAQEDTQYF.

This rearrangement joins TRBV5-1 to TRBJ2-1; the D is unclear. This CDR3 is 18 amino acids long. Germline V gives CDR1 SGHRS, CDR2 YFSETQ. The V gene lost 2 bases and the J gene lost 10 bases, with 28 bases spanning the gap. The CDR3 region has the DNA TGCGCCAGCAGCTTCATAAGCTTGGCACCCCCACCGTCAGGCGAGCAGTTCTTC. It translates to CASSFISLAPPPSGEQFF.

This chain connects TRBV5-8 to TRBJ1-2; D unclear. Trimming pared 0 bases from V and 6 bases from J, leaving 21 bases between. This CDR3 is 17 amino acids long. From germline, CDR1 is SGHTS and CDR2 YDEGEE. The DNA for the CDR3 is TGTGCCAGCAGCTTGGCCTTGAACCGGGCCCTAGCCGATGGCTACACCTTC. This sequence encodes CASSLALNRALADGYTF.

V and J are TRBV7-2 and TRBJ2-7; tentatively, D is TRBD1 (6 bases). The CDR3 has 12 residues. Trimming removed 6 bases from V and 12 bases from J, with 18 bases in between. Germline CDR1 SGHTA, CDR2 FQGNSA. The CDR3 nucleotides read TGTGCCAGCAGGTCACCGGGACAAGGCCCGTACTTC. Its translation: CASRSPGQGPYF.

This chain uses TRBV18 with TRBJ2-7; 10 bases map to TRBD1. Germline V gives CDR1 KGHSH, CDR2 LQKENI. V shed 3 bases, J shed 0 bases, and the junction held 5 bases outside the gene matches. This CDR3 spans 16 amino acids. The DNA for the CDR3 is TGTGCCAGCTCACCGACAGGGGGCAGGTCCTCCTACGAGCAGTACTTC. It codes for CASSPTGGRSSYEQYF. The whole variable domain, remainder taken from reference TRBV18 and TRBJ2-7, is NAGVMQNPRHLVRRRGQEARLRCSPMKGHSHVYWYRQLPEEGLKFMVYLQKENIIDESGMPKERFSAEFPKEGPSILRIQQVVRGDSAAYFCASSPTGGRSSYEQYFGPGTRLTVT.

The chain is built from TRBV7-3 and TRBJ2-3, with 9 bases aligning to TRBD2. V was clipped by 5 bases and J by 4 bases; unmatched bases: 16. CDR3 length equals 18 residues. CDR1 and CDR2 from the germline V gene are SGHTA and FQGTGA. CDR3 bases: TGTGCCAGCAGCCCCTCACCCTGGACTAGCGCTACATCAGATACGCAGTATTTT. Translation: CASSPSPWTSATSDTQYF. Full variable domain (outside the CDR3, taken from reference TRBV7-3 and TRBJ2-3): GAGVSQTPSNKVTEKGKYVELRCDPISGHTALYWYRQSLGQGPEFLIYFQGTGAADDSGLPNDRFFAVRPEGSVSTLKIQRTERGDSAVYLCASSPSPWTSATSDTQYFGPGTRLTVL.

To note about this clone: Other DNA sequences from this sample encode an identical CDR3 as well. The CDR3 reads CASSLAPGANYGYTF. In nucleotides, the CDR3 is TGTGCCAGCAGCTTAGCCCCAGGGGCTAACTATGGCTACACCTTC. The chain carries TRBV7-2 and TRBJ1-2; tentative D call: TRBD1 (6 bases). The germline CDR1 and CDR2 sequences are SGHTA and FQGNSA. Between the trimmed V and J ends, which lost 0 bases and 0 bases, there was a span of 8 bases. The CDR3 loop spans 15 amino acids.

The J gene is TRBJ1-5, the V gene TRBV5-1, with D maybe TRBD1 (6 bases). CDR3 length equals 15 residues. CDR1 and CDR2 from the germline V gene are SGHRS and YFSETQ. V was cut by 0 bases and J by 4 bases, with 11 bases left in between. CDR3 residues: CASSLGGRLNQPQHF. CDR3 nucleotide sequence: TGCGCCAGCAGCTTGGGGGGGCGGCTAAATCAGCCCCAGCATTTT.

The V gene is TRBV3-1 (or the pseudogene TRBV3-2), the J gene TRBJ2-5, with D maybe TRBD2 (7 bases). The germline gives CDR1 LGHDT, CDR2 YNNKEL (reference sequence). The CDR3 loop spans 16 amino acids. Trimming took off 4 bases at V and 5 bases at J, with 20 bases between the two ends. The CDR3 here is CASSLPYGGLGETQYF. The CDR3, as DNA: TGTGCCAGCAGCCTCCCATACGGGGGGCTCGGGGAGACCCAGTACTTC.

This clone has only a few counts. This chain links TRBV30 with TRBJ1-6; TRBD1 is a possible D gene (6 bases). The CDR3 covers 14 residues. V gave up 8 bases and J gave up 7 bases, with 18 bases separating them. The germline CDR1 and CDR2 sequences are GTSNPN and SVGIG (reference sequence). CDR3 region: CATGQPLKNSPLHF. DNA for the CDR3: TGTGCCACGGGACAACCGCTTAAAAATTCACCCCTCCACTTT.

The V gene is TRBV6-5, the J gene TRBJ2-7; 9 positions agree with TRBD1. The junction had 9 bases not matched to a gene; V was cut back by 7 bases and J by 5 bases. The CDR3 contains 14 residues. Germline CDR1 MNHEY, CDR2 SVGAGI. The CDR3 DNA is TGTGCCAGCACTTTAGACAGGGGGAAGAACGAGCAGTACTTC. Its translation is CASTLDRGKNEQYF.

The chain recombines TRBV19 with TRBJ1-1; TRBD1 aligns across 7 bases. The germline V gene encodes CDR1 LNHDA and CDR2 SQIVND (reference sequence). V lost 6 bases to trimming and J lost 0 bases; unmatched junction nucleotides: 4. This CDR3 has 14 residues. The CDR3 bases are TGTGCCAGTAGGAGGACAGGCTTGAACACTGAAGCTTTCTTT. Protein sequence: CASRRTGLNTEAFF.

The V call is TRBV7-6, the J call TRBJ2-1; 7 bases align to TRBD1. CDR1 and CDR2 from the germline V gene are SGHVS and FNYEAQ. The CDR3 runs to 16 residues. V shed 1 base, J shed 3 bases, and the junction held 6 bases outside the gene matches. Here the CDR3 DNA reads TGTGCCAGCAGCTTAGAAGTTTCAGGGGGCTACAATGAGCAGTTCTTC. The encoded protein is CASSLEVSGGYNEQFF.